This T cell receptor (beta chain) was sequenced during a study of kidney transplant recipient with SARS-CoV-2 infection. TCRdb re-called the reads with MiXCR, one entry per CDR3 protein. The table has 200,000 to 300,000 distinct CDR3 sequences, about 30% seen once. Per the germline V gene, CDR1 is SEHNR and CDR2 is FQNEAQ (reference sequence). This CDR3 comprises 12 residues. About this clonotype itself: It may be a read error: a sequence one base away is much more abundant.

The sequence was collected from a young adult male patient who had COVID-19 and was a kidney transplant recipient. Some T cells may be the graft donor's. The chain is built from TRBV7-9 and TRBJ2-7; D not resolved. The material sequenced was a blood sample, taken at baseline and between days 110 and 120 from a kidney transplant recipient. In nucleotides, the CDR3 is TGTGCCAGCGGGGATGGCTCCTACAAGCAGTACTTC. This gives the protein CASGDGSYKQYF.